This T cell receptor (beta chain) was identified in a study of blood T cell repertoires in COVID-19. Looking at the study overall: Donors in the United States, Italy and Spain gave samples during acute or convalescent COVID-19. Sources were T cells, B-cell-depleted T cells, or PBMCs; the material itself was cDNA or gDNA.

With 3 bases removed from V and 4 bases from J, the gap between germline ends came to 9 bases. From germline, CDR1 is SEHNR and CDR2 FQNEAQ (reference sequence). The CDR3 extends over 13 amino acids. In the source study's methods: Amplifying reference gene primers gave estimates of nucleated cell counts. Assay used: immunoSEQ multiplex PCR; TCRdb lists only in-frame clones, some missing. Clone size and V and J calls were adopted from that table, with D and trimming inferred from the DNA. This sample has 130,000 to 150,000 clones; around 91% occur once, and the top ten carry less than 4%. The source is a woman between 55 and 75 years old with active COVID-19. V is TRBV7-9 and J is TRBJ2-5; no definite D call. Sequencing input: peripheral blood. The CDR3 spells CASSFYPGETQYF. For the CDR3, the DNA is TGTGCCAGCAGCTTCTATCCCGGAGAGACCCAGTACTTC.